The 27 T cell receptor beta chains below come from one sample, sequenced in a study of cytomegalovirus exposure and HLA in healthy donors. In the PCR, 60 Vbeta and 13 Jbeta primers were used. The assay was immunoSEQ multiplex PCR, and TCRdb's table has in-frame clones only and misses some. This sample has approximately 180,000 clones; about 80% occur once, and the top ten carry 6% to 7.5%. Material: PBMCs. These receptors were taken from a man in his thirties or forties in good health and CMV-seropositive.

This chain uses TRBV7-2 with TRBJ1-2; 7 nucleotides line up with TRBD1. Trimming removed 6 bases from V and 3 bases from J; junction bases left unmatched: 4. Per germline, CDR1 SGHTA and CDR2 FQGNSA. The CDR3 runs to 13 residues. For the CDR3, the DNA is TGTGCCAGCAGTTTGGACAGGTACTATGGCTACACCTTC. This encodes CASSLDRYYGYTF.

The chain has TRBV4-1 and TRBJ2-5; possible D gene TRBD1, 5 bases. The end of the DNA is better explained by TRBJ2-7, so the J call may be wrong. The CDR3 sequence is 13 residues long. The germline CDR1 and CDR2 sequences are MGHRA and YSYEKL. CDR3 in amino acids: CASSQTGSYEQYF. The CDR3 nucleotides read TGCGCCAGCAGCCAAACAGGATCCTACGAGCAGTACTTC.

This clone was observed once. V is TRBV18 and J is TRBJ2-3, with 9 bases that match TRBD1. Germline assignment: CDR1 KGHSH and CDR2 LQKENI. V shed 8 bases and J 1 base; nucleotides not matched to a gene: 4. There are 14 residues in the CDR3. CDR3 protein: CASLRDRGTDTQYF. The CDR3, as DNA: TGTGCCAGCCTCCGGGACAGGGGCACAGATACGCAGTATTTT.

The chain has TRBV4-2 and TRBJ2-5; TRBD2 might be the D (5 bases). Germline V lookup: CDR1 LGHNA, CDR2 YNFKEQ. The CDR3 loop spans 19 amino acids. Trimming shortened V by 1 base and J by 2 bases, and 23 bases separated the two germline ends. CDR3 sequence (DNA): TGTGCCAGCAGCCAAGGGGCCAGTGGAGGTCTCCCCCCACAAGAGACCCAGTACTTC. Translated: CASSQGASGGLPPQETQYF.

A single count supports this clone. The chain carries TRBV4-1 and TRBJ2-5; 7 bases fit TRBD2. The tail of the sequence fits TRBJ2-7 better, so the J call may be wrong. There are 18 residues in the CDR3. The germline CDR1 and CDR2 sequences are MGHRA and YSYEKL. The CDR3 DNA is TGCGCCAGCAGCCAACCACTAACGGCCGGCCGCGGGGGCTACGAGCAGTACTTC. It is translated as CASSQPLTAGRGGYEQYF.

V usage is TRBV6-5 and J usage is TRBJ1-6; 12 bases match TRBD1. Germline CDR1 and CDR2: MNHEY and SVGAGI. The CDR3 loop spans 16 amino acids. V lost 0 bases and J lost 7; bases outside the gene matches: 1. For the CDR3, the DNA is TGTGCCAGCAGTTACTCCGGGACAGGGGGCAATTCACCCCTCCACTTT. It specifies CASSYSGTGGNSPLHF.

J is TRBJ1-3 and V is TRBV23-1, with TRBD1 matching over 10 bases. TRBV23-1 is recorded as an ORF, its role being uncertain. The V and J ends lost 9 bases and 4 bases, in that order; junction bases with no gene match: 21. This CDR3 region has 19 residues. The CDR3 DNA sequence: TGCGCCAGAAGGCCTTCTCCGCGACAGGGGGCCGACGAGGGAAACACCATATATTTT. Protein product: CARRPSPRQGADEGNTIYF.

CDR3 region: CASSESQAVGTEAFF. The CDR3 DNA sequence: TGTGCCAGCAGTGAATCCCAGGCAGTGGGCACTGAAGCTTTCTTT. This sequence joins TRBV25-1 and TRBJ1-1; D unresolved. Germline V lookup: CDR1 MGHDK, CDR2 SYGVNS. Trimming removed 1 base from V and 4 bases from J, with 13 bases in between. CDR3 length equals 15 residues.

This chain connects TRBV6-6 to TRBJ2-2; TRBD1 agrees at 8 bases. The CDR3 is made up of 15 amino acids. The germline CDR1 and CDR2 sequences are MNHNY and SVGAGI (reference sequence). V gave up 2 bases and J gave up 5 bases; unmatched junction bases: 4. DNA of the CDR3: TGTGCCAGCAGTTACAGCCAGGGGGCTACCGGGGAGCTGTTTTTT. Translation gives CASSYSQGATGELFF.

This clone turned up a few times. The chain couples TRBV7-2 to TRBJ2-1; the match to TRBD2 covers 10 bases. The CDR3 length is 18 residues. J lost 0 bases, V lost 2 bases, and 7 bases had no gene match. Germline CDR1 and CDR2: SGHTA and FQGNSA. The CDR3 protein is CASSLRASSGSSYNEQFF. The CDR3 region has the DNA TGTGCCAGCAGCTTACGGGCCTCTAGCGGGAGCTCCTACAATGAGCAGTTCTTC.

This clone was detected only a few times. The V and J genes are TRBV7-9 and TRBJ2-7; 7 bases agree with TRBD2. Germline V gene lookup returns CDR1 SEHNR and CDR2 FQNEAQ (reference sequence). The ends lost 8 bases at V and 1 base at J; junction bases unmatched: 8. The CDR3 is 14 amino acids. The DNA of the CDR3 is TGTGCCAGCGACCTCAGGGAGGGGTCCTACGAGCAGTACTTC. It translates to CASDLREGSYEQYF.

The CDR3 here is CSVWPGGTYEQYF. In DNA, the CDR3 is TGCAGCGTTTGGCCAGGGGGGACCTACGAGCAGTACTTC. This sequence joins TRBV29-1 and TRBJ2-7, with D tentatively TRBD1 (7 bases). V was clipped by 5 bases and J by 2 bases, with 13 bases between them. The CDR3 has 13 residues. Germline CDR1 and CDR2: SQVTM and ANQGSEA.

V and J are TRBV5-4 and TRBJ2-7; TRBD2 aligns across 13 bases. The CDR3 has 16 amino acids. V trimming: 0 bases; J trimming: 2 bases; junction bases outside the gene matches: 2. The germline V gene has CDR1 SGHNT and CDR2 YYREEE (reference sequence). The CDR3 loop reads CASSLGGTSGAYEQYF. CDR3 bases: TGTGCCAGCAGCTTGGGAGGGACTAGCGGGGCCTACGAGCAGTACTTC.

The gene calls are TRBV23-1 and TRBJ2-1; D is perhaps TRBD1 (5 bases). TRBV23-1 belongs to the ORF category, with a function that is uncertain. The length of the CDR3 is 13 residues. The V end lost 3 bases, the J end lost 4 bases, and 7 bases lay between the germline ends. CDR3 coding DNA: TGCGCCAGCAGTCAGGGGCATTACAATGAGCAGTTCTTC. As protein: CASSQGHYNEQFF.

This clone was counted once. CDR3 DNA: TGTGCCAGCAGCCATGAACAGGTCTCCTACGAGCAGTACTTC. Protein: CASSHEQVSYEQYF. The chain uses TRBV5-8 and TRBJ2-7; weak D call: TRBD1 (5 bases). CDR3 length equals 14 residues. Per germline, CDR1 SGHTS and CDR2 YDEGEE. The V gene lost 4 bases and the J gene lost 0 bases, with 11 bases spanning the gap.

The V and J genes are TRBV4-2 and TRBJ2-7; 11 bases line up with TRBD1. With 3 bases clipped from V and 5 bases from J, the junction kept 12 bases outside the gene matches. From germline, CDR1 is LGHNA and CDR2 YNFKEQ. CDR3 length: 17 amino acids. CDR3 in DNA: TGTGCCAGCAGCCAGGCCTTAGGACAGGGGGCGCGCCACGAGCAGTACTTC. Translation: CASSQALGQGARHEQYF.

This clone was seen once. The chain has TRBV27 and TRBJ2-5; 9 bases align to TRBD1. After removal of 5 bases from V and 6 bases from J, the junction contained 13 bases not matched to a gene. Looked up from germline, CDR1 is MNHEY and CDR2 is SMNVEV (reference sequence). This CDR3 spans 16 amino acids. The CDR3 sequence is CASSPYRTGGAKTQYF. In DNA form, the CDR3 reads TGTGCCAGCAGTCCGTACCGAACAGGGGGCGCGAAGACCCAGTACTTC.

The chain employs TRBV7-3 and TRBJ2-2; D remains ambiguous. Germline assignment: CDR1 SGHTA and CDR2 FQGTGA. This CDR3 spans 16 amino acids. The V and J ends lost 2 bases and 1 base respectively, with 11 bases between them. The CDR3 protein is CASSLPSLVNTGELFF. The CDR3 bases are TGTGCCAGCAGCTTACCGTCCCTAGTGAACACCGGGGAGCTGTTTTTT.

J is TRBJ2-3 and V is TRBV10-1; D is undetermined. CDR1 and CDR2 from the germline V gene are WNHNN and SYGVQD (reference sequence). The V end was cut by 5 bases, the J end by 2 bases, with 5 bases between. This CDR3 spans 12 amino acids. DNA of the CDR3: TGCGCCAGCAGTCCCAACACAGATACGCAGTATTTT. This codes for CASSPNTDTQYF.

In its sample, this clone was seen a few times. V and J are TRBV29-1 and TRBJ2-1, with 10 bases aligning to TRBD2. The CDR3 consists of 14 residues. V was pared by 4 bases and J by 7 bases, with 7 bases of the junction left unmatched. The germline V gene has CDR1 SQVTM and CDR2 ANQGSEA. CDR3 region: CSVVILAGRNEQFF. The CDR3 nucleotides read TGCAGCGTTGTGATACTAGCGGGACGGAATGAGCAGTTCTTC.

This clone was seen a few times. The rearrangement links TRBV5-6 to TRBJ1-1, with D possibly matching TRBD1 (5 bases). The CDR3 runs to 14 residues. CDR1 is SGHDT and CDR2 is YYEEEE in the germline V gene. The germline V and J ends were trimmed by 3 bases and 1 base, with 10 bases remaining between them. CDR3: CASSSLDKNTEAFF. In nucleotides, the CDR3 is TGTGCCAGCAGCTCGCTGGACAAGAACACTGAAGCTTTCTTT.

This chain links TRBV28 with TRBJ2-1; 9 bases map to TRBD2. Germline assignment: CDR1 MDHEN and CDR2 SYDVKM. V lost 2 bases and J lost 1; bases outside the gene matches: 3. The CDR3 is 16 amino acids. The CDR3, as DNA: TGTGCCAGCAGTTTAGGGGCGGGAGGGTCCTACAATGAGCAGTTCTTC. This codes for CASSLGAGGSYNEQFF.

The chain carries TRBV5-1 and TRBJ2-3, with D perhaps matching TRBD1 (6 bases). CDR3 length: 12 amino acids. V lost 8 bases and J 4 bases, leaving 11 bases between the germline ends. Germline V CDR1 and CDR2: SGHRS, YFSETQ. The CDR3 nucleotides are TGCGCCAGTCGGACAGAGGCAGATACGCAGTATTTT. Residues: CASRTEADTQYF.

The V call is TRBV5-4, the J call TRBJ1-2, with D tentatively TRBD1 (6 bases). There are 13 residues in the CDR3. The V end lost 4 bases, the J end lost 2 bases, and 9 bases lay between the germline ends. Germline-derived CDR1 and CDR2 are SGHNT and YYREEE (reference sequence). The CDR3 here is CASSHTGNYGYTF. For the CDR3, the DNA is TGTGCCAGCAGCCACACAGGGAACTATGGCTACACCTTC.

CDR3 sequence (DNA): TGTGCCAGCAGTTACAGTCAGGGTCCCTATGGCTACACCTTC. Translated: CASSYSQGPYGYTF. The V gene is TRBV6-5, the J gene TRBJ1-2; TRBD1 is a possible D gene (5 bases). The CDR3 totals 14 residues. CDR1 is MNHEY and CDR2 is SVGAGI in the germline V gene. V was pared by 2 bases and J by 4 bases, with 11 bases between.

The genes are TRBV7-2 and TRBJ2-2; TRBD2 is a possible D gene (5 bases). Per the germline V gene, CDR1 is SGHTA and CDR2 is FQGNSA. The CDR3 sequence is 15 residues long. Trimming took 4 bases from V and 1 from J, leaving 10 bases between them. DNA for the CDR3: TGTGCCAGCAGCTCGCGGGTTCTGAACACCGGGGAGCTGTTTTTT. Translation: CASSSRVLNTGELFF.

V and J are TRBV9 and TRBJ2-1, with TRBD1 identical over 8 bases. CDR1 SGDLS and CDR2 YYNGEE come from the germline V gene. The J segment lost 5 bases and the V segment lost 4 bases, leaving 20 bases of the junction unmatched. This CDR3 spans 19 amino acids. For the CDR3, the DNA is TGTGCCAGCAGCCCCCAAGGGGACAGGCGAATCGGGGTCGACAATGAGCAGTTCTTC. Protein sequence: CASSPQGDRRIGVDNEQFF.